This T cell receptor beta chain originates from a study of shared clonotypes between healthy human individuals. The CDR3 loop spans 13 amino acids. The V end lost 5 bases, the J end lost 6 bases, and 10 bases lay between the germline ends. Germline CDR1 reads SGHTA; CDR2 reads FQGTGA. Repertoires were generated with immunoSEQ multiplex PCR, while TCRdb's copy carries only in-frame clones and drops some. There are about 230,000 clones in the sample; 65% occur only once, and more than 9.5% lies in the top ten. The chain is built from TRBV7-3 and TRBJ2-2; the D is unclear. The clonotype comes from a man in his thirties or forties in good health. The sequencing input was memory CD4+ T cells sorted from blood. Subset reported: CD45RA-negative fraction. The CDR3 DNA reads as TGTGCCAGCAGCCGTCCTGGCTCCGGGGAGCTGTTTTTT. As protein: CASSRPGSGELFF. Full variable domain (missing parts from reference TRBV7-3 and TRBJ2-2): GAGVSQTPSNKVTEKGKYVELRCDPISGHTALYWYRQSLGQGPEFLIYFQGTGAADDSGLPNDRFFAVRPEGSVSTLKIQRTERGDSAVYLCASSRPGSGELFFGEGSRLTVL.